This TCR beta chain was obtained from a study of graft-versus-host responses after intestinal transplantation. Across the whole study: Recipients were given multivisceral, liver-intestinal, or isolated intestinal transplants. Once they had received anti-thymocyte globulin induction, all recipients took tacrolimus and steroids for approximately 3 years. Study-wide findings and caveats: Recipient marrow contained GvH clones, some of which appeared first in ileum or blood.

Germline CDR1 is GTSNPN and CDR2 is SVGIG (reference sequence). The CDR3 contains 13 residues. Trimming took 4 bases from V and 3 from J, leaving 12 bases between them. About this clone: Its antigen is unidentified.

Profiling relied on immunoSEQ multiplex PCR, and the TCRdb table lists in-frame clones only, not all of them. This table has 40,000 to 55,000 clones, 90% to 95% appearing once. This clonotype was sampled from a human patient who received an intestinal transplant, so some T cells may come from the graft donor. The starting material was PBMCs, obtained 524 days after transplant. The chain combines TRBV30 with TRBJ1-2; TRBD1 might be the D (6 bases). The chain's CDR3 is CAWKGGADYGYTF. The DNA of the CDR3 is TGTGCCTGGAAAGGGGGGGCGGACTATGGCTACACCTTC.